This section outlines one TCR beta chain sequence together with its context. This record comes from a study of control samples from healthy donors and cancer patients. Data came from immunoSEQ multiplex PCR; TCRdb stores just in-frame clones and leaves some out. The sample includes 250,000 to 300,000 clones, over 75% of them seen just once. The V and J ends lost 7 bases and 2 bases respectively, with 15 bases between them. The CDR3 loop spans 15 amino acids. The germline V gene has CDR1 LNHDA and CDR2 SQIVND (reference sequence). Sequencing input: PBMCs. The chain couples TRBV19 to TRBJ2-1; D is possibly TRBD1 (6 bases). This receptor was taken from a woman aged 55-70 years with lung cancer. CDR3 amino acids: CASTVLGTTYNEQFF. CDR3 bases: TGTGCCAGTACGGTCCTCGGGACAACCTACAATGAGCAGTTCTTC.